These 21 T cell receptor beta chains share one sample of origin, sequenced in a study of breast tumors, draining lymph nodes, adjacent tissues. From the multiplex PCR reads, TCRdb called clonotypes with MiXCR, one entry per CDR3 protein. The table lists around 130,000 distinct CDR3 sequences, 15% to 20% of them singletons. Breast cancer patients provided tissue from their axillary draining lymph nodes. Sequencing input: axillary lymph node tissue. Receptor source: a female donor with breast cancer. Some clones in this sample may be carry-over from other donors' samples.

This clonotype has a count of ten or more. The genes are TRBV7-2 and TRBJ2-3; 12 bases are a match to TRBD2. Germline assignment: CDR1 SGHTA and CDR2 FQGNSA. The CDR3 is 16 amino acids. V lost 4 bases, J lost 0 bases, and 2 bases stayed unmatched. The CDR3 DNA reads as TGTGCCAGCAGCTCCGGACTAGCGGGAAGCACAGATACGCAGTATTTT. Translating gives CASSSGLAGSTDTQYF. Looking up the rest from reference TRBV7-2 and TRBJ2-3 gives the full variable domain: GAGVSQSPSNKVTEKGKDVELRCDPISGHTALYWYRQSLGQGLEFLIYFQGNSAPDKSGLPSDRFSAERTGGSVSTLTIQRTQQEDSAVYLCASSSGLAGSTDTQYFGPGTRLTVL.

Worth noting for this clonotype: A read error may be the cause here, since a much bigger clone is one base away. The J gene is TRBJ2-5, the V gene TRBV9; 7 nucleotides agree with TRBD2. The CDR3 has 13 residues. J lost 4 bases, V lost 5 bases, and 5 bases had no gene match. CDR1 and CDR2 (germline): SGDLS, YYNGEE. In nucleotides, the CDR3 is TGTGCCAGCAGGTCCGGGGGGTCAGAGACCCAGTACTTC. Protein product: CASRSGGSETQYF.

This clonotype came up many times. CDR3 amino acids: CRGDRGREQYF. The DNA for the CDR3 is TGCAGGGGGGACAGGGGGCGGGAGCAGTACTTC. The chain has TRBV20-1 and TRBJ2-7, with 12 positions matching TRBD1. The CDR3 runs to 11 residues. Germline-derived CDR1 and CDR2 are DFQATT and SNEGSKA (reference sequence).

This clonotype was detected ten times or more. The V call is TRBV7-9, the J call TRBJ2-2; D unclear. This CDR3 has 11 amino acids. Between the trimmed V and J ends, which lost 2 bases and 6 bases, there was a span of 1 base. CDR1 is SEHNR and CDR2 is FQNEAQ in the germline V gene (reference sequence). For the CDR3, the DNA is TGTGCCAGCAGCTTATCCGGGGAGCTGTTTTTT. Translation gives CASSLSGELFF.

Concerning this clonotype itself: One base away lies a much larger clone, so this may be a sequencing read error. The chain couples TRBV29-1 to TRBJ1-2; no clear D. Trimming shortened V by 5 bases and J by 8 bases, and 3 bases separated the two germline ends. From germline, CDR1 is SQVTM and CDR2 ANQGSEA. The CDR3 loop spans 8 amino acids. In DNA form, the CDR3 reads TGCAGCGTTTGGGGCTACACCTTC. Translation: CSVWGYTF.

Many counts were recorded for this clonotype. The chain couples TRBV7-6 to TRBJ2-3, with D possibly TRBD2 on 7 matching bases. This CDR3 spans 17 amino acids. The V end was cut by 3 bases, the J end by 0 bases, with 16 bases between. Germline loops: CDR1 SGHVS, CDR2 FNYEAQ. The CDR3 nucleotides read TGTGCCAGCAGCTTTCTGGGAGGGGGGACTAGCACAGATACGCAGTATTTT. Protein: CASSFLGGGTSTDTQYF.

In this sample, this clonotype turned up many times. The chain uses TRBV6-1 and TRBJ1-6, with 10 bases matching TRBD1. There are 15 residues in the CDR3. Germline V gene data show CDR1 as MNHNS and CDR2 as SASEGT. V lost 2 bases, J lost 10 bases, and 5 bases stayed unmatched. CDR3 region: CASSEFGTGDSPLHF. The CDR3 DNA sequence: TGTGCCAGCAGTGAATTCGGGACAGGGGACTCACCCCTCCACTTT.

About this clonotype: This may be a read error, as it is one base from a much larger clone. This chain uses TRBV20-1 with TRBJ2-7; D is tentatively TRBD1 or TRBD2 (5 bases each). Per the germline V gene, CDR1 is DFQATT and CDR2 is SNEGSKA (reference sequence). The CDR3 has 13 amino acids. Here the CDR3 DNA reads TGCAGTGCTAGGGGACGGAGCTCCCACGAGCAGTACTTC. Its translation: CSARGRSSHEQYF.

This clonotype was counted many times. DNA of the CDR3: TGCGCCAGCAGCTTTTACTACAGCACAGATACGCAGTATTTT. This translates into CASSFYYSTDTQYF. V gene TRBV5-1 combines with J gene TRBJ2-3; the D is unclear. V lost 2 bases, J lost 0 bases, and 7 bases lay in between. The CDR3 is 14 amino acids. Germline V gene sequence: CDR1 SGHRS, CDR2 YFSETQ.

Worth noting for this clonotype: It is unclear where the CDR3 begins or ends on the DNA, so no DNA is shown, and the CDR3 is as TCRdb lists it. This rearrangement joins TRBV7-9 to TRBJ2-7; TRBD2 was called by the table and not checked on the DNA. The CDR3 contains 21 residues when both ends are counted. The germline V gene has CDR1 SEHNR and CDR2 FQNEAQ (reference sequence). CDR3 sequence reads: CASSFYICSARDSGNRYEQYF.

Turning to this clonotype: This clone may be a read error of a much larger clone one base away. The chain has TRBV5-1 and TRBJ2-1; 11 positions match TRBD2. The CDR3 loop spans 14 amino acids. Germline V gene lookup returns CDR1 SGHRS and CDR2 YFSETQ. The CDR3 reads CASSFGTSGVELFF. The CDR3 DNA sequence: TGCGCCAGCAGCTTTGGGACTAGCGGTGTTGAGCTGTTCTTC.

The rearrangement links TRBV5-1 to TRBJ2-3; D not certain. This CDR3 is 14 amino acids long. Per the germline V gene, CDR1 is SGHRS and CDR2 is YFSETQ. The V end lost 1 base, the J end lost 4 bases, and 10 bases lay between the germline ends. This CDR3 reads CASSLRALADTQYF. CDR3 DNA: TGCGCCAGCAGCTTGAGAGCCCTAGCAGATACGCAGTATTTT.

This clonotype was seen many times. The chain is built from TRBV20-1 and TRBJ2-3; D may match TRBD1 or TRBD2 (5 bases each). From germline, CDR1 is DFQATT and CDR2 SNEGSKA (reference sequence). The CDR3 spans 14 residues. V was trimmed by 2 bases and J by 5 bases, leaving 14 bases between them. The CDR3 region is CSARWAQGEDTQYF. CDR3 nucleotide sequence: TGCAGTGCTAGATGGGCGCAGGGAGAAGATACGCAGTATTTT.

This clonotype has ten or more counts. This chain joins TRBV24-1 and TRBJ2-3; unclear D gene. CDR1 is KGHDR, CDR2 SFDVKD, per germline. The CDR3 consists of 14 residues. V dropped 6 bases and J dropped 0 bases, with 9 bases sitting between them. In nucleotides, the CDR3 is TGTGCCACCAGTAGTATTCTTAGCACAGATACGCAGTATTTT. Translating gives CATSSILSTDTQYF.

Ten or more counts support this clonotype. CDR3 residues: CASSQERTGAGELFF. DNA of the CDR3: TGCGCCAGCAGCCAAGAGAGGACAGGGGCCGGGGAGCTGTTTTTT. The chain uses TRBV4-1 and TRBJ2-2; 9 bases are a match to TRBD1. This CDR3 has 15 amino acids. V shed 0 bases, J shed 6 bases, and the junction held 2 bases outside the gene matches. In germline, CDR1 is MGHRA, CDR2 YSYEKL.

The chain recombines TRBV24-1 with TRBJ2-1; 15 nucleotides align to TRBD2. Unmatched junction bases numbered 2, after V lost 1 base and J lost 8 bases. This CDR3 spans 16 amino acids. The germline CDR1 and CDR2 sequences are KGHDR and SFDVKD. The CDR3 loop reads CATSDFGLAGGDEQFF. The DNA for the CDR3 is TGTGCCACCAGTGATTTCGGACTAGCGGGAGGGGATGAGCAGTTCTTC.

The chain couples TRBV18 to TRBJ1-3, with D possibly matching TRBD1 (6 bases). Germline V gene sequence: CDR1 KGHSH, CDR2 LQKENI. Trimming stripped 3 bases from V and 4 bases from J, with 13 bases between. The CDR3 is made up of 15 amino acids. The CDR3 DNA follows: TGTGCCAGCTCACCCCTGGAGGGGGGGGGAAACACCATATATTTT. Translation: CASSPLEGGGNTIYF.

This clonotype was recorded a few times. V usage is TRBV5-6 and J usage is TRBJ2-2, with 10 bases aligning to TRBD1. Germline lookup yields CDR1 SGHDT and CDR2 YYEEEE. The CDR3 loop spans 16 amino acids. Germline trimming cut 3 bases from V and 3 bases from J; bases unmatched to any gene: 5. The CDR3 spells CASSSDRGLDTGELFF. In nucleotides, the CDR3 is TGTGCCAGCAGCTCTGACAGGGGGCTGGACACCGGGGAGCTGTTTTTT.

This clonotype was detected ten times or more. The chain links TRBV20-1 to TRBJ2-7, with 9 nucleotides matching TRBD1. CDR1 and CDR2 from the germline V gene are DFQATT and SNEGSKA (reference sequence). The CDR3 contains 17 residues. The junction had 9 bases not matched to a gene; V was cut back by 0 bases and J by 0 bases. CDR3: CSARDLLGTGSSYEQYF. The CDR3 nucleotides read TGCAGTGCTAGAGATCTATTGGGGACAGGGAGCTCCTACGAGCAGTACTTC.

For this clonotype: A clone one base away is much larger, so this may be a read error. The chain couples TRBV4-1 to TRBJ2-3; 8 positions agree with TRBD2. The V gene's germline CDR1 is MGHRA and CDR2 YSYEKL. The CDR3 sequence is 16 residues long. CDR3 bases: TGCGCCAGCGGCCAAAAAAGCGGGGGTCTCACAGATACGCAGTATTTT. It encodes CASGQKSGGLTDTQYF.

This clonotype was seen many times. The rearrangement uses TRBV6-1 and TRBJ1-6; D is perhaps TRBD1 (5 bases). Trimming took 0 bases from V and 8 from J, leaving 11 bases between them. From germline, CDR1 is MNHNS and CDR2 SASEGT. The CDR3 is 15 residues long. CDR3 loop: CASSEAVEGYSPLHF. Written as DNA, the CDR3 is TGTGCCAGCAGTGAAGCCGTGGAGGGGTATTCACCCCTCCACTTT.